This entry concerns a single TCR beta chain. Its specificity is not known. The sample is drawn from a study of T cells in narcolepsy. Study-wide points: Same-patient CSF and blood CD4+ T cell clonotypes included HCRT-specific and TRIB2-specific autoreactive ones.

TCRdb keeps only in-frame clones here, not all; method: immunoSEQ multiplex PCR. The profile shows 25,000 to 30,000 clones, around four fifths of them singletons. CDR3 length equals 14 residues. Deletions cut 0 bases from V and 2 bases from J, with 9 bases between. Germline CDR1 SGHRS, CDR2 YFSETQ. The TCR comes from a human donor with narcolepsy. The specimen sequenced was CD45RA- memory CD4+ T cells from PBMCs. The chain employs TRBV5-1 and TRBJ2-7; D perhaps matches TRBD2 (5 bases). Written as DNA, the CDR3 is TGCGCCAGCAGCTTGGCCACCGGGACCTACGAGCAGTACTTC. It codes for CASSLATGTYEQYF.